These 17 T cell receptor beta chains came from one sample sequenced in a study of blood T cell repertoires in COVID-19. Profiling relied on immunoSEQ multiplex PCR, and the TCRdb table lists in-frame clones only, not all of them. This table holds 95,000 to 110,000 clones, approximately 84% found once. The sequenced material came from peripheral blood. The origin of the receptors is a human donor in a cohort sampled during active COVID-19.

The chain carries TRBV7-9 and TRBJ2-3; D is ambiguous. The CDR3 is 14 amino acids. Trimming took off 1 base at V and 4 bases at J, with 9 bases between the two ends. Germline assignment: CDR1 SEHNR and CDR2 FQNEAQ (reference sequence). The CDR3 bases are TGTGCCAGCAGCTTAGATCGGTATTCAGATACGCAGTATTTT. Protein product: CASSLDRYSDTQYF.

The chain uses TRBV28 and TRBJ1-2; 10 positions agree with TRBD1. Germline CDR1 reads MDHEN; CDR2 reads SYDVKM. Trimming at V came to 6 bases and at J to 3 bases, leaving 4 bases not matched to a gene. CDR3 length equals 14 residues. The CDR3 protein is CASRPTGGDYGYTF. The CDR3 nucleotides read TGTGCCAGCAGACCGACAGGGGGCGACTATGGCTACACCTTC.

The chain has TRBV7-9 and TRBJ2-7; 7 bases line up with TRBD1. CDR3 length: 15 amino acids. The germline gives CDR1 SEHNR, CDR2 FQNEAQ (reference sequence). V lost 5 bases to trimming and J lost 0 bases; unmatched junction nucleotides: 7. This CDR3 reads CASSLGQSNSYEQYV. The CDR3 DNA reads as TGTGCCAGCAGCCTGGGACAGTCAAACTCCTACGAGCAGTACGTC.

The chain links TRBV28 to TRBJ2-2; 13 positions agree with TRBD2. This CDR3 has 16 residues. V lost 6 bases and J lost 6; bases outside the gene matches: 7. CDR1 MDHEN and CDR2 SYDVKM come from the germline V gene. Here the CDR3 reads CASRHWTSGSAGELFF. As DNA, the CDR3 is TGTGCCAGCAGGCATTGGACTAGCGGGAGTGCCGGGGAGCTGTTTTTT. Based on the CDR3 plus reference TRBV28 and TRBJ2-2, the full variable domain is DVKVTQSSRYLVKRTGEKVFLECVQDMDHENMFWYRQDPGLGLRLIYFSYDVKMKEKGDIPEGYSVSREKKERFSLILESASTNQTSMYLCASRHWTSGSAGELFFGEGSRLTVL.

The rearrangement links TRBV24-1 to TRBJ1-4; D unresolved. The CDR3 has 14 amino acids. Germline V gene data show CDR1 as KGHDR and CDR2 as SFDVKD. V was shortened by 9 bases and J by 4 bases, with 14 bases between the two germline ends. CDR3 residues: CATFERRDNEKLFF. The DNA of the CDR3 is TGTGCCACCTTCGAAAGGAGGGATAATGAAAAACTGTTTTTT.

The CDR3 region is CASSLAVSGRSYEQYV. In nucleotides, the CDR3 is TGTGCCAGCAGCTTAGCGGTTAGCGGGAGATCCTACGAGCAGTACGTC. The chain links TRBV7-2 to TRBJ2-7, with 9 bases that match TRBD2. V trimming: 0 bases; J trimming: 1 base; junction bases outside the gene matches: 4. CDR1 is SGHTA, CDR2 FQGNSA, per germline. The CDR3 sequence is 16 residues long.

The chain employs TRBV19 and TRBJ2-1; 8 bases align to TRBD2. The trim removed 1 base at V and 7 bases at J, leaving 6 bases unmatched. CDR1 and CDR2 (germline): LNHDA, SQIVND (reference sequence). The CDR3 is made up of 15 amino acids. CDR3 nucleotides: TGTGCCAGTAGTATAGCAGCGGGAGTCGGGAATGAGCAGTTCTTC. This translates into CASSIAAGVGNEQFF.

The CDR3 region has the DNA TGTGCCAGCAGTCAATGGACTAGCGGTTTTCAAGAGACCCAGTACTTC. Its translation is CASSQWTSGFQETQYF. The gene calls are TRBV6-2 or TRBV6-3 and TRBJ2-5, with 10 bases lining up with TRBD2. Trimming removed 5 bases from V and 2 bases from J; junction bases left unmatched: 8. Germline CDR1 and CDR2: MNHEY and SVGEGT. The CDR3 length is 16 residues.

The gene calls are TRBV21-1 and TRBJ2-7; the table calls TRBD1, which could not be checked here. TRBV21-1 is a listed pseudogene. CDR3 length equals 13 residues. CDR3 DNA: TGTGCGATAAGGACAGGGGGCAGTTACGAGCAGTACTTC. Translated, it gives CAIRTGGSYEQYF.

V usage is TRBV6-5 and J usage is TRBJ2-5; D is possibly TRBD1 (5 bases). Between the trimmed V and J ends, which lost 8 bases and 5 bases, there was a span of 12 bases. Germline CDR1 MNHEY, CDR2 SVGAGI. The CDR3 extends over 12 amino acids. The CDR3 nucleotides read TGTGCCAGCCGGACAAGCGTGGAGACCCAGTACTTC. This translates into CASRTSVETQYF.

V usage is TRBV7-3 and J usage is TRBJ2-3, with D possibly matching TRBD2 (6 bases). Germline V gene lookup returns CDR1 SGHTA and CDR2 FQGTGA. The CDR3 covers 15 residues. Trimming stripped 3 bases from V and 6 bases from J, with 16 bases between. The CDR3 loop reads CASSFLGLEADTQYF. The CDR3 DNA follows: TGTGCCAGCAGCTTTCTGGGACTTGAAGCGGATACGCAGTATTTT.

The rearrangement joins TRBV5-1 to TRBJ1-3, with a possible D match to TRBD1 (6 bases). The CDR3 consists of 15 residues. Trimming stripped 1 base from V and 7 bases from J, with 15 bases between. Germline CDR1 SGHRS, CDR2 YFSETQ. The CDR3 spells CASSLRPDRGNTIYF. DNA for the CDR3: TGCGCCAGCAGCTTGAGGCCGGACAGAGGGAACACCATATATTTT.

The chain links TRBV30 to TRBJ1-6; the match to TRBD1 covers 7 bases. Per germline, CDR1 GTSNPN and CDR2 SVGIG (reference sequence). This CDR3 has 14 residues. V trimming: 5 bases; J trimming: 0 bases; junction bases outside the gene matches: 1. The chain's CDR3 is CAWQGGSYNSPLHF. CDR3 bases: TGTGCCTGGCAGGGGGGCTCCTATAATTCACCCCTCCACTTT.

The chain joins TRBV6-5 to TRBJ2-7; the D gene is possibly TRBD1 (6 bases). The CDR3 runs 13 residues. Germline CDR1 is MNHEY and CDR2 is SVGAGI. V lost 6 bases, J lost 0 bases, and 9 bases lay in between. CDR3 bases: TGTGCCAGCAGCCGGGACAACTCCTACGAGCAGTACGTC. It encodes CASSRDNSYEQYV.

This clone was detected only a few times. The chain carries TRBV7-9 and TRBJ1-1; no definite D call. The V and J ends lost 1 base and 4 bases respectively, with 4 bases between them. The CDR3 totals 12 residues. Germline-derived CDR1 and CDR2 are SEHNR and FQNEAQ (reference sequence). In DNA, the CDR3 is TGTGCCAGCAGCTTAGTCCTCACTGAAGCTTTCTTT. Translation gives CASSLVLTEAFF.

The V call is TRBV18, the J call TRBJ1-1; D is unresolved. The germline V gene has CDR1 KGHSH and CDR2 LQKENI. V was pared by 3 bases and J by 4 bases, with 12 bases between. The CDR3 has 14 amino acids. The CDR3: CASSPAGTSTEAFF. The CDR3, as DNA: TGTGCCAGCTCACCGGCAGGCACGAGCACTGAAGCTTTCTTT.

This clone has a handful of counts. This chain joins TRBV19 and TRBJ1-5; unclear D gene. Germline CDR1 reads LNHDA; CDR2 reads SQIVND (reference sequence). V shed 6 bases and J shed 2 bases, with 5 bases lying between them. The CDR3 extends over 12 amino acids. CDR3 residues: CASSSGNQPQHF. In DNA, the CDR3 is TGTGCCAGTAGCAGTGGCAATCAGCCCCAGCATTTT.